Presented here are 15 T cell receptor beta chains from one specimen sequenced in a study of vaccination and CD4 T cells after COVID-19. Indicated treatment: approximately nine-day PBMC culture with coronavirus spike peptide pools or control peptides (ViraFEST assay). The unexposed donor's CD4+ T cells were collected before the COVID-19 pandemic (2011-2018). These TCRs are of unknown antigen specificity. Oncomine TCR Beta short-read sequencing was applied to DNA from cultured CD4+ T cells. Researchers extracted genomic DNA from CD4+ T cells that had been cultured. MiXCR, run by TCRdb on the PCR reads, gives a single entry per CDR3 protein. Among approximately 11,000 distinct CDR3 sequences, approximately 37% were seen once, and the ten largest hold roughly 21%. The sequencing input was CD4+ T cells from blood, cultured in vitro. These receptors came from a human donor in good health.

The J gene is TRBJ2-1, the V gene TRBV27, with TRBD1 identical over 8 bases. Per the germline V gene, CDR1 is MNHEY and CDR2 is SMNVEV (reference sequence). The CDR3 is made up of 13 amino acids. V was pared by 7 bases and J by 10 bases, with 9 bases of the junction left unmatched. CDR3 protein: CASTMTGDREQFF. As DNA, the CDR3 is TGTGCCAGCACTATGACAGGGGATCGGGAGCAGTTCTTC.

CDR3 in DNA: TGTGCCAGCAGCTTTTGGAGGGCAGGGGGCGAAACTGAAGCTTTCTTT. This codes for CASSFWRAGGETEAFF. The chain joins TRBV7-2 to TRBJ1-1; 8 bases agree with TRBD1. There are 16 residues in the CDR3. Germline CDR1 is SGHTA and CDR2 is FQGNSA. The J segment lost 5 bases and the V segment lost 3 bases, leaving 11 bases of the junction unmatched.

In this sample, this clonotype turned up once. The chain couples TRBV7-6 to TRBJ2-3, with 8 bases fitting TRBD1. V lost 4 bases and J lost 6; bases outside the gene matches: 0. Germline lookup yields CDR1 SGHVS and CDR2 FNYEAQ. The CDR3 is 12 residues long. The chain's CDR3 is CASSYRGDTQYF. As DNA, the CDR3 is TGTGCCAGCAGCTACAGGGGGGATACGCAGTATTTT.

This clonotype has more than one count but fewer than ten. An end of the junction differs from the germline gene, which may be a read error. J is TRBJ1-5 and V is TRBV7-7; D is unclear. This CDR3 has 13 residues. The germline V gene has CDR1 SSHAT and CDR2 FNYEAQ (reference sequence). This chain's CDR3 is CASSPSPFGPQHF. Here the CDR3 DNA reads TGTGCTAGCAGCCCCTCGCCCTTCGGGCCCCAGCATTTT.

The rearrangement uses TRBV5-8 and TRBJ2-7; TRBD2 is a possible D gene (7 bases). Per germline, CDR1 SGHTS and CDR2 YDEGEE. This CDR3 is built from 15 residues. The V end lost 1 base, the J end lost 2 bases, and 13 bases lay between the germline ends. The CDR3 sequence: CASSLLGGAAYEQYF. DNA of the CDR3: TGTGCCAGCAGCTTGTTAGGGGGGGCGGCCTACGAGCAGTACTTC.

The V call is TRBV20-1, the J call TRBJ1-1; tentative D call: TRBD1 (6 bases). The CDR3 contains 15 residues. Germline V gives CDR1 DFQATT, CDR2 SNEGSKA (reference sequence). V shed 0 bases and J shed 1 base, with 12 bases lying between them. The CDR3 loop reads CSARDLGGRNTEAFF. The CDR3 DNA sequence: TGCAGTGCTAGAGATCTGGGGGGCCGGAACACTGAAGCTTTCTTT.

This clonotype showed up just a few times. The chain carries TRBV20-1 and TRBJ1-5, with D possibly being TRBD1 (6 bases). CDR1 and CDR2 (germline): DFQATT, SNEGSKA (reference sequence). CDR3 length: 11 residues. Deletions cut 6 bases from V and 13 bases from J, with 16 bases between. CDR3 bases: TGCAGTGCCGTCTATGACAGGATTCAGCATTTT. It encodes CSAVYDRIQHF.

This clonotype was seen only a few times. The genes are TRBV20-1 and TRBJ2-3; D may match TRBD1 or TRBD2 (5 bases each). Germline CDR1 is DFQATT and CDR2 is SNEGSKA (reference sequence). The CDR3 is made up of 15 amino acids. V was cut by 2 bases and J by 5 bases, with 17 bases left in between. This CDR3 is CSARPPGTALDTQYF. The CDR3 DNA is TGCAGTGCTAGACCTCCCGGGACCGCCTTAGATACGCAGTATTTT.

The J gene is TRBJ2-7, the V gene TRBV29-1; 8 positions agree with TRBD2. CDR1 and CDR2 (germline): SQVTM, ANQGSEA. Trimming cost V 5 bases and J 5 bases; bases outside gene matches: 14. The CDR3 has 15 residues. The CDR3 is CSVRVRGGRSHEQYF. The CDR3 nucleotides are TGCAGCGTTAGGGTTCGCGGCGGGAGGTCCCACGAGCAGTACTTC.

V and J are TRBV2 and TRBJ1-1, with D possibly being TRBD1 (5 bases). The CDR3 contains 12 residues. CDR1 SNHLY and CDR2 FYNNEI come from the germline V gene. Trimming left V 8 bases short and J 1 base short, with 8 bases between. The CDR3 protein is CASGRGNTEAFF. CDR3 coding DNA: TGTGCCAGCGGGAGGGGGAACACTGAAGCTTTCTTT.

The chain carries TRBV5-4 and TRBJ1-2, with D perhaps matching TRBD1 (5 bases). The CDR3 loop spans 14 amino acids. Germline values: CDR1 SGHNT, CDR2 YYREEE (reference sequence). The ends were cut back, 5 bases at V and 3 bases at J, with 14 bases in the middle. The CDR3 loop reads CASRSVPGDYGYTF. As DNA, the CDR3 is TGTGCCAGCAGGTCCGTCCCGGGGGACTATGGCTACACCTTC. Filled out from reference TRBV5-4 and TRBJ1-2, the complete variable domain reads ETGVTQSPTHLIKTRGQQVTLRCSSQSGHNTVSWYQQALGQGPQFIFQYYREEENGRGNFPPRFSGLQFPNYSSELNVNALELDDSALYLCASRSVPGDYGYTFGSGTRLTVV.

The gene calls are TRBV20-1 and TRBJ2-7, with D perhaps given as TRBD1 or TRBD2 (5 bases each). The CDR3 contains 13 residues. Deletions cut 6 bases from V and 6 bases from J, with 18 bases between. CDR1 is DFQATT, CDR2 SNEGSKA, per germline (reference sequence). The CDR3 is CSATGTADSEQYF. CDR3 DNA sequence: TGCAGTGCCACCGGGACGGCCGATAGCGAGCAGTACTTC.

The rearrangement joins TRBV28 to TRBJ1-6; maybe TRBD1 (5 bases). The germline CDR1 and CDR2 sequences are MDHEN and SYDVKM. Trimming shortened V by 8 bases and J by 7 bases, and 15 bases separated the two germline ends. This CDR3 is built from 14 residues. For the CDR3, the DNA is TGTGCCAGCGGACGGACATTCCGAAATTCACCCCTCCACTTT. Encoded protein: CASGRTFRNSPLHF. The variable domain in full, completed from reference TRBV28 and TRBJ1-6, reads DVKVTQSSRYLVKRTGEKVFLECVQDMDHENMFWYRQDPGLGLRLIYFSYDVKMKEKGDIPEGYSVSREKKERFSLILESASTNQTSMYLCASGRTFRNSPLHFGNGTRLTVT.

This clonotype was counted a few times. The genes are TRBV6-2 or TRBV6-3 and TRBJ1-5, with D perhaps matching TRBD1 (5 bases). The germline V gene has CDR1 MNHEY and CDR2 SVGEGT. Trimming shortened V by 2 bases and J by 5 bases, and 25 bases separated the two germline ends. The CDR3 contains 19 residues. The CDR3 reads CASSYRGGSSNTGDQPQHF. The CDR3 region has the DNA TGTGCCAGCAGTTACCGAGGTGGCAGCTCCAATACGGGGGATCAGCCCCAGCATTTT.

Here the CDR3 DNA reads TGTGCCTGGAGGGGTCTCAGGGTGAACTATGGCTACACCTTC. It specifies CAWRGLRVNYGYTF. The V and J genes are TRBV30 and TRBJ1-2; the D gene is possibly TRBD1 (5 bases). The CDR3 runs to 14 residues. V lost 3 bases and J lost 2, with 13 bases in between. CDR1 is GTSNPN and CDR2 is SVGIG in the germline V gene (reference sequence).